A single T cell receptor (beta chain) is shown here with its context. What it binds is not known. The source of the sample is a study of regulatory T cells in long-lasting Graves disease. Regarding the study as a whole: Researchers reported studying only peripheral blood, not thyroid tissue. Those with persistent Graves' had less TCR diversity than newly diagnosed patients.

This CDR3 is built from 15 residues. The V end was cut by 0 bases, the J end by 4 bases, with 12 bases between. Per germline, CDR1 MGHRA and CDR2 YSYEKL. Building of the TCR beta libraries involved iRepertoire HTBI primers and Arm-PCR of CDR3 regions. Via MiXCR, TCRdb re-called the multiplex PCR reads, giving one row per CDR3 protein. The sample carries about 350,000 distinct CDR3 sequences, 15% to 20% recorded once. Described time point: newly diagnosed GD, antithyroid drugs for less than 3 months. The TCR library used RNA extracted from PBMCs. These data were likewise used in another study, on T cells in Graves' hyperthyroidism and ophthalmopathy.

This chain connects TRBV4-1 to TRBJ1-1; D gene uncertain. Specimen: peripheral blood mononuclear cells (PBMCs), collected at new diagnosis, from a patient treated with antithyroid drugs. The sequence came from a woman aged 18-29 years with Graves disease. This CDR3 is CASSQEGRRVTEAFF. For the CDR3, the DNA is TGCGCCAGCAGCCAAGAGGGCAGGCGGGTCACTGAAGCTTTCTTT.